Listed below are T cell receptor beta chains from one sample, sequenced in a study of T cell changes during pregnancy in multiple sclerosis. Sequenced by immunoSEQ multiplex PCR; TCRdb stores in-frame clones only, minus some. The sample carries roughly 26,000 clones, roughly 89% recorded once. This specimen consisted of CD8+ T cells from peripheral blood mononuclear cells, obtained in the second trimester of pregnancy. The receptors were gathered from a female donor with multiple sclerosis, enrolled in a pregnancy study. The CDR3 runs from the conserved cysteine through the conserved F or W. Fields, in order: clone size, J gene, D gene, V gene, CDR3 DNA, CDR3 protein. The D gene is left open where the match is weak. The size field is filled for only some rows; it gives once, few, many or a size class.

clone size: .; J gene: TRBJ1-4; D gene: .; V gene: TRBV15; CDR3 DNA: TGTGCCACCAGCAGGGTGGGGACTGCGAGGGGTGAAAAACTGTTTTTT; CDR3 protein: CATSRVGTARGEKLFF
clone size: once; J gene: TRBJ2-7; D gene: .; V gene: TRBV6-1; CDR3 DNA: TGTGCCAGCAGAATCGGCTACGAGCAGTACTTC; CDR3 protein: CASRIGYEQYF
clone size: .; J gene: TRBJ2-1; D gene: TRBD2; V gene: TRBV4-2; CDR3 DNA: TGTGCCAGCAGCCAACCGGCGGGAGGGCCGGATGAGCAGTTCTTC; CDR3 protein: CASSQPAGGPDEQFF
clone size: .; J gene: TRBJ2-1; D gene: .; V gene: TRBV29-1; CDR3 DNA: TGCAGCGGTAAAACAGGGATTTCCTACAATGAGCAGTTCTTC; CDR3 protein: CSGKTGISYNEQFF
clone size: few; J gene: TRBJ1-4; D gene: TRBD1; V gene: TRBV27; CDR3 DNA: TGTGCCAGCAGTCCGGACAGGGGAGATGAAAAACTGTTTTTT; CDR3 protein: CASSPDRGDEKLFF
clone size: .; J gene: TRBJ1-2; D gene: TRBD1; V gene: TRBV28; CDR3 DNA: TGTGCCAGCAGTCTACAGGGGGCGACTGGCTACACCTTC; CDR3 protein: CASSLQGATGYTF
clone size: .; J gene: TRBJ1-5; D gene: TRBD1; V gene: TRBV27; CDR3 DNA: TGTGCCAGCAGCCTAAACAGGGGGAATCAGCCCCAGCATTTT; CDR3 protein: CASSLNRGNQPQHF
clone size: once; J gene: TRBJ2-7; D gene: TRBD2; V gene: TRBV9; CDR3 DNA: TGTGCCAGCAGCGTAAACGCGGGAGGGTCATACGAGCAGTACTTC; CDR3 protein: CASSVNAGGSYEQYF
clone size: .; J gene: TRBJ2-7; D gene: TRBD1; V gene: TRBV9; CDR3 DNA: TGTGCCAGCAGCCTCGGACAGGAGATCTACGAGCAGTACTTC; CDR3 protein: CASSLGQEIYEQYF
clone size: .; J gene: TRBJ2-2; D gene: .; V gene: TRBV9; CDR3 DNA: TGTGCCAGCAGCGCAGCGGTTCGGCAGGGGAGAGGTACCGGGGAGCTGTTTTTT; CDR3 protein: CASSAAVRQGRGTGELFF
clone size: .; J gene: TRBJ2-7; D gene: .; V gene: TRBV6-5; CDR3 DNA: TGTGCCAGCAGTTACTCGGGGGGTCTCAGCCCTGAGCAGTACTTC; CDR3 protein: CASSYSGGLSPEQYF
clone size: once; J gene: TRBJ2-7; D gene: .; V gene: TRBV19; CDR3 DNA: TGTGCCAGTAGTCGGACGGACTTTTACGAGCAGTACTTC; CDR3 protein: CASSRTDFYEQYF
clone size: .; J gene: TRBJ2-2; D gene: .; V gene: TRBV10-3; CDR3 DNA: TGTGCCATCAGTGACAGGAACACCGGGGAGCTGTTTTTT; CDR3 protein: CAISDRNTGELFF
clone size: .; J gene: TRBJ2-5; D gene: TRBD1; V gene: TRBV28; CDR3 DNA: TGTGCCAGCAGTTGGGGGGACAGGGGCCGACAAGAGACCCAGTACTTC; CDR3 protein: CASSWGDRGRQETQYF
clone size: .; J gene: TRBJ2-7; D gene: TRBD2; V gene: TRBV7-9; CDR3 DNA: TGTGCCAGCAGCTCAGACCTCCGGGGGGATACGTACGAGCAGTACTTC; CDR3 protein: CASSSDLRGDTYEQYF
clone size: .; J gene: TRBJ2-1; D gene: TRBD1; V gene: TRBV2; CDR3 DNA: TGTGCCAGCAGGTACAGGGGGCAAAATGAGCAGTTCTTC; CDR3 protein: CASRYRGQNEQFF
clone size: .; J gene: TRBJ2-7; D gene: .; V gene: TRBV6-5; CDR3 DNA: TGTGCCAGCAGTTACTCGGCGGGTCGCTACTACGAGCAGTACTTC; CDR3 protein: CASSYSAGRYYEQYF
clone size: .; J gene: TRBJ2-7; D gene: TRBD1; V gene: TRBV5-8; CDR3 DNA: TGTGCCAGCAGCTTGGGGACAGGGGTTTACGAGCAGTACTTC; CDR3 protein: CASSLGTGVYEQYF
clone size: .; J gene: TRBJ2-1; D gene: TRBD2; V gene: TRBV25-1; CDR3 DNA: TGTGCCAGCAGTGAGCGGGGGGCGCGAAATGAGCAGTTCTTC; CDR3 protein: CASSERGARNEQFF
clone size: .; J gene: TRBJ2-3; D gene: TRBD1; V gene: TRBV6-5; CDR3 DNA: TGTGCCAGCAGCCGGACAGGGCTGGCAGATACGCAGTATTTT; CDR3 protein: CASSRTGLADTQYF
clone size: few; J gene: TRBJ2-7; D gene: .; V gene: TRBV7-9; CDR3 DNA: TGTGCCAGCAGCTTAGGACATCCCTACGAGCAGTACTTC; CDR3 protein: CASSLGHPYEQYF
clone size: .; J gene: TRBJ2-1; D gene: TRBD2; V gene: TRBV27; CDR3 DNA: TGTGCCAGCAGTACCGGACTAGACACAGTTGAGCAGTTCTTC; CDR3 protein: CASSTGLDTVEQFF
clone size: .; J gene: TRBJ2-3; D gene: .; V gene: TRBV7-2; CDR3 DNA: TGTGCCAGCAGCCCAGCGGTCAGGCCTAGCACAGATACGCAGTATTTT; CDR3 protein: CASSPAVRPSTDTQYF
clone size: .; J gene: TRBJ1-4; D gene: .; V gene: TRBV5-1; CDR3 DNA: TGCGCCAGCAGCTTGGCCCCTACAGTTCCTAATGAAAAACTGTTTTTT; CDR3 protein: CASSLAPTVPNEKLFF
clone size: .; J gene: TRBJ2-1; D gene: .; V gene: TRBV5-3; CDR3 DNA: TGTGCCAGAAGCACGAAGCTCTACAATGAGCAGTTCTTC; CDR3 protein: CARSTKLYNEQFF
clone size: .; J gene: TRBJ2-7; D gene: .; V gene: TRBV19; CDR3 DNA: TGTGCCAGTAGTATGGGGACAACTTCCTACGAGCAGTACTTC; CDR3 protein: CASSMGTTSYEQYF
clone size: .; J gene: TRBJ2-1; D gene: .; V gene: TRBV2; CDR3 DNA: TGTGCCAGCAGTGCGGTCAGTTCCTACCCAGGGGAGCAGTTCTTC; CDR3 protein: CASSAVSSYPGEQFF
clone size: .; J gene: TRBJ2-5; D gene: .; V gene: TRBV7-9; CDR3 DNA: TGTGCCAGCAGCCCTAATGCGGGGGAAACAGGGACAAGAGAGACCCAGTACTTC; CDR3 protein: CASSPNAGETGTRETQYF
clone size: few; J gene: TRBJ2-3; D gene: TRBD2; V gene: TRBV15; CDR3 DNA: TGTGCCACCAGCAGAGATCCGGGCGGGAGGACAGATACGCAGTATTTT; CDR3 protein: CATSRDPGGRTDTQYF
clone size: .; J gene: TRBJ2-7; D gene: TRBD1; V gene: TRBV5-1; CDR3 DNA: TGCGCCAGCAGCTTGGAAGGGGGCCCCTACGAGCAGTACTTC; CDR3 protein: CASSLEGGPYEQYF
clone size: .; J gene: TRBJ2-2; D gene: TRBD1; V gene: TRBV27; CDR3 DNA: TGTGCCAGCAGGGACGTGACAGGGGGGTTCACCGGGGAGCTGTTTTTT; CDR3 protein: CASRDVTGGFTGELFF
clone size: .; J gene: TRBJ2-5; D gene: .; V gene: TRBV28; CDR3 DNA: TGTGCCAGCAGTTTTCGGTTTATGTACCAAGAGACCCAGTACTTC; CDR3 protein: CASSFRFMYQETQYF
clone size: .; J gene: TRBJ2-1; D gene: TRBD2; V gene: TRBV5-4; CDR3 DNA: TGTGCCAGCAGCTTGCCCCCGGGGGGAACAGCTAGGGATGAGCAGTTCTTC; CDR3 protein: CASSLPPGGTARDEQFF
clone size: .; J gene: TRBJ2-7; D gene: TRBD1; V gene: TRBV10-3; CDR3 DNA: TGTGCCTCGGGAGGGACAGGGGTCGAGCAGTACTTC; CDR3 protein: CASGGTGVEQYF
clone size: .; J gene: TRBJ2-1; D gene: TRBD1; V gene: TRBV19; CDR3 DNA: TGTGCCAGTAGTATGGACAGGGGCCTATACAATGAGCAGTTCTTC; CDR3 protein: CASSMDRGLYNEQFF
clone size: .; J gene: TRBJ2-5; D gene: .; V gene: TRBV18; CDR3 DNA: TGTGCCAGCTCACTTCGGGCCTCGGGGGAGACCCAGTACTTC; CDR3 protein: CASSLRASGETQYF
clone size: .; J gene: TRBJ2-5; D gene: TRBD2; V gene: TRBV5-4; CDR3 DNA: TGTGCCAGCAGCTTGTGGGGGGAGGGGACCCAGTACTTC; CDR3 protein: CASSLWGEGTQYF
clone size: .; J gene: TRBJ2-7; D gene: TRBD2; V gene: TRBV6-1; CDR3 DNA: TGTGCCTTAGGGAGCGGGAGCGGTTACGAGCAGTACTTC; CDR3 protein: CALGSGSGYEQYF
clone size: .; J gene: TRBJ1-2; D gene: .; V gene: TRBV5-6; CDR3 DNA: TGTGCCAGCAGCCCCGCGGACAGCTATGGCTACACCTTC; CDR3 protein: CASSPADSYGYTF
clone size: .; J gene: TRBJ2-5; D gene: TRBD1; V gene: TRBV7-3; CDR3 DNA: TGTGCCAGCAGCTTACGACAGGGAACTGGGGAGACCCAGTACTTC; CDR3 protein: CASSLRQGTGETQYF
clone size: .; J gene: TRBJ2-1; D gene: .; V gene: TRBV6-5; CDR3 DNA: TGTGCCAGCAGTCCCCTGACTAGTTCCCATGAGCAGTTCTTC; CDR3 protein: CASSPLTSSHEQFF
clone size: .; J gene: TRBJ2-7; D gene: TRBD1; V gene: TRBV9; CDR3 DNA: TGTGCCAGCAGCGCCTCCGGGACAGGTTTTCCCTACGAGCAGTACTTC; CDR3 protein: CASSASGTGFPYEQYF
clone size: .; J gene: TRBJ2-1; D gene: .; V gene: TRBV28; CDR3 DNA: TGTGCCAGCAGTTACACCTCCGGGAATGAGCAGTTCTTC; CDR3 protein: CASSYTSGNEQFF
clone size: .; J gene: TRBJ2-1; D gene: TRBD2; V gene: TRBV14; CDR3 DNA: TGTGCCAGCAGCCAAGAACCGGGACTAGCGTATGAGCAGTTCTTC; CDR3 protein: CASSQEPGLAYEQFF
clone size: .; J gene: TRBJ1-4; D gene: .; V gene: TRBV14; CDR3 DNA: TGTGCCAGCAGCCGCACACAGCAGGGAACCCTTGCAACTAATGAAAAACTGTTTTTT; CDR3 protein: CASSRTQQGTLATNEKLFF
clone size: .; J gene: TRBJ1-1; D gene: .; V gene: TRBV2; CDR3 DNA: TGTGCCAGTCCCACGTATGCAGAGGACACTGAAGCTTTCTTT; CDR3 protein: CASPTYAEDTEAFF
clone size: once; J gene: TRBJ1-1; D gene: .; V gene: TRBV6-5; CDR3 DNA: TGTGCCAGCAGTTACAGGACGCAGGGCACTGAAGCTTTCTTT; CDR3 protein: CASSYRTQGTEAFF
clone size: once; J gene: TRBJ1-1; D gene: TRBD1; V gene: TRBV6-4; CDR3 DNA: TGTGCCAGCAGCCAGGGGGGTGAAGCTTTCTTT; CDR3 protein: CASSQGGEAFF
clone size: .; J gene: TRBJ2-2; D gene: .; V gene: TRBV28; CDR3 DNA: TGTGCCAGCAGTTTTCGAGTTGGCACCGGGGAGCTGTTTTTT; CDR3 protein: CASSFRVGTGELFF
clone size: .; J gene: TRBJ2-1; D gene: TRBD2; V gene: TRBV10-2; CDR3 DNA: TGCGCCAGCGAGAGACTAGCGGGAGCAGATGAGCAGTTCTTC; CDR3 protein: CASERLAGADEQFF
clone size: .; J gene: TRBJ2-1; D gene: .; V gene: TRBV10-3; CDR3 DNA: TGTGCCATCAGTGAGTCGACTCGTGCAAACAATGAGCAGTTCTTC; CDR3 protein: CAISESTRANNEQFF
clone size: .; J gene: TRBJ2-7; D gene: .; V gene: TRBV27; CDR3 DNA: TGTGCCAGCAGTTCCGGGACACCCTACGAGCAGTACTTC; CDR3 protein: CASSSGTPYEQYF
clone size: once; J gene: TRBJ2-5; D gene: .; V gene: TRBV6-5; CDR3 DNA: TGTGCCAGGGAACAGGGAAATGAGACCCAGTACTTC; CDR3 protein: CAREQGNETQYF
clone size: .; J gene: TRBJ1-1; D gene: .; V gene: TRBV7-9; CDR3 DNA: TGTGCCAGCGGGGGCCCCAGGGGCACTGAAGCTTTCTTT; CDR3 protein: CASGGPRGTEAFF
clone size: once; J gene: TRBJ1-4; D gene: .; V gene: TRBV27; CDR3 DNA: TGTGCCAGCAAAGAGGGTACAACTAATGAAAAACTGTTTTTT; CDR3 protein: CASKEGTTNEKLFF